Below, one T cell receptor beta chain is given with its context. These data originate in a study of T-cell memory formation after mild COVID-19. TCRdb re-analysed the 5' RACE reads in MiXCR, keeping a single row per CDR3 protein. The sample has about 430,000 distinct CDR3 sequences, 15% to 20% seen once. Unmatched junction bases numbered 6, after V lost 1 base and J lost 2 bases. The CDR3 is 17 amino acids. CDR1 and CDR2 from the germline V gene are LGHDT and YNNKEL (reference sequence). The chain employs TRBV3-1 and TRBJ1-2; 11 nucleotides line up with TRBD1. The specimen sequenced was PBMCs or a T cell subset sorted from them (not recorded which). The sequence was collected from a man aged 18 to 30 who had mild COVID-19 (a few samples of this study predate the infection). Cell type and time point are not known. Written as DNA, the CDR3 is TGTGCCAGCAGCCAAGTAATGGGGGACAGGGGGAACTATGGCTACACCTTC. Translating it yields CASSQVMGDRGNYGYTF.